This TCR beta chain was sequenced for a study of cytomegalovirus exposure and HLA in healthy donors (dated by TCRdb to about 2017). Notes on the research overall: In an earlier analysis of several hundred of the donors, 276 Gb of sequence data and approximately 120 million unique TCR beta sequences from approximately 180 million T cells were reported. The study combined high-throughput TCR immunosequencing, statistical association of individual TCRs with disease status, and machine learning to predict cytomegalovirus infection status. Genome-wide SNP genotypes for about 65% of the roughly 700 donors were used in a later genetic analysis, which treated that subset as a discovery cohort. HLA typing included class I and class II loci at four-digit resolution. About five DR-DQ haplotypes were treated as single units for association and clustering because of strong linkage in the cohort. Rather than using new phenotypic data, the later analysis identified candidate immune exposures from TCR beta sequences and from how often those sequences occurred across donors. A later analysis re-analyzed previously published TCR beta repertoires from 500 to 700 donors and added high-resolution HLA genotyping to study TCR occurrence patterns. The study used immunosequencing to profile the T cell repertoires of more than 650 subjects and linked those repertoires to cytomegalovirus serostatus. Among the roughly 390 genotyped donors, around 79% belonged to the genetic ancestry cluster associated with self-reported Caucasian donors. The number of donors typed differed by locus, with about 629-630 for A, B, C, DRB1 and DQB1, 522 for DQA1, approximately 570 for DPA1, and some 450 for DPB1. Among 350 to 400 genotyped donors of the cohort, an average of approximately 240,000 unique TCR beta nucleotide sequences were sequenced per donor, about a sixth of them non-productive. Roughly 290 gigabases of sequencing data and 75 million to 85 million unique TCR sequences made up an early release that covered around 640 HLA-typed donors. Besides the first cohort of under 700 subjects, a separate validation cohort made up of 90 to 150 different subjects was used. In an earlier analysis of 587 of the donors, high-throughput TCR beta sequencing was used to judge whether each TCR beta V gene segment behaved as functional or pseudogenic. Every discovery cohort repertoire had been produced on one sequencing platform. Alongside the repertoire data, information on donor age, sex, ethnicity and CMV serostatus was compiled. The study aimed to test whether signatures of past pathogen exposure could be identified by cataloging public T cell receptors. Overall study results and their limits: According to a later analysis, parvovirus B19, influenza, CMV and Epstein-Barr virus appeared linked to several top co-occurrence clusters. According to a later analysis, TCR association rates differed among HLA loci, with DRB1 alleles showing the most associated TCRs and HLA-C alleles showing the fewest. In this cohort, only TCR beta chains were sequenced, and detectable features were limited by the absence of alpha or paired-chain data. A further reported finding was that TCR beta sequences accurately predicted the HLA-A and HLA-B alleles for most subjects in the first cohort. In a later genetic analysis, a missense DCLRE1C variant was associated with V-gene and J-gene trimming of TCR beta chains, and the association was replicated in an independent cohort. The 87-base-pair reads could not distinguish some IMGT-functional V segments, including TRBV6-2 and TRBV6-3, so those segments were excluded. In a later genetic analysis, fewer N-insertions in productive TCRs were reported among donors in an Asian-associated ancestry cluster than the roughly 640-donor mean. The authors suggested that the approach could potentially be generalized to other disease states and immunological phenotypes. Most TCR sequences were seen in very few donors, while some public TCRs were found in many individuals. Correlated functional status among segregating V segments might be attributable to linkage disequilibrium, but an unknown experimental factor could not be ruled out. Because counts were too low, seventeen rarely observed V segments, including chromosome 9 orphons, were left out of the earlier analysis of about 500 of the donors. Because HLA typing was missing for some donors at each locus, association tests included only the typed subset. In a later analysis, some 17,000 TCR beta sequences were associated with specific HLA alleles at a false discovery rate of 0.05. In vitro tests confirmed that a few of the cytomegalovirus-associated TCR beta chains recognize cytomegalovirus antigens. The only immune exposure information available for the cohort was CMV serostatus. A later analysis found that HLA-associated TCR beta chains were more clonally expanded and had lower generation probabilities than equally common non-associated chains. A cluster of highly shared sequence variants was judged likely to be a technical artifact of the sequencing pipeline. The classifier was reported to diagnose cytomegalovirus status with high specificity and sensitivity in both the original and validation cohorts. A total of 150 to 200 TCR beta chains were listed by the study as associated with cytomegalovirus. According to a later analysis, most CMV-associated TCR beta chains appeared to be HLA-restricted, and the HLA associations seemed to be driven largely by CMV exposure. Roughly uniform sequencing depth across donors was assumed in presence/absence analyses, although this assumption may not hold. Broadly in line with IMGT annotations, most TCR beta V segments showed up in productive rearrangements about 87% or about 30% of the time in an earlier analysis of a few hundred of the donors. When HLA alleles, especially DR and DQ, strongly co-occurred, attributing TCR associations to individual alleles was difficult.

The cohort consisted of some 670 healthy bone marrow donors. All cohort members were sampled while nominally healthy, although unrecorded immune exposures were likely present. The donor tested CMV seropositive and was one of the 289 seropositive cohort members. A peripheral blood sample was provided by each donor, and peripheral blood mononuclear cells were used for TCR beta sequencing. The Qiagen DNeasy Blood Extraction Kit was used to extract genomic DNA from the blood cell samples. The library was obtained by the immunoSEQ multiplex PCR assay. For the multiplex PCR, a mixture combining 60 forward primers for TCR Vbeta segments and 13 reverse primers for TCR Jbeta segments was used. The CDR3 region of rearranged TCR beta genes was amplified from genomic DNA with a multiplex PCR assay. The amplified TCR beta libraries were sequenced on the Illumina HiSeq System as 87-base-pair reads. In the source study's methods: A later analysis tallied roughly 80 million unique TCR beta chains across the roughly 610 repertoires, and around 9.9 million of those chains were shared by two or more donors. To remove PCR and sequencing errors, raw reads were error-corrected and collapsed into unique sequences using a nearest-neighbor algorithm that merged closely related sequences. Alignment of CDR3 sequences to IMGT reference sequences was used to assign V, D and J gene segments. Each retained sequence needed at least a six-nucleotide match to both a V gene segment and a J gene segment. Rearrangements were called productive when the CDR3 lacked stop codons and stayed in frame with V and J; all others were non-productive. Following IMGT convention, CDR3 was defined as the stretch from the second conserved V-encoded cysteine up to the conserved J-encoded phenylalanine. In an earlier analysis of 500 to 650 of the donors, sequences lacking an unambiguous match to a single V gene segment were excluded. An earlier analysis of almost 600 of the donors classified V segments as functional when productive rearrangements were above 56.7% and as segregating when the standard deviation between donors was above 5%. A statistical classification framework was developed to diagnose cytomegalovirus status using the catalog of TCR beta chain sequences. In a later analysis, TCR nucleotide sequences were compared against IMGT/GENE-DB human TR gene sequences so that V and J genes could be assigned. In a later analysis, CDR3 sequences and most-parsimonious VDJ recombination scenarios were assigned using the TCRdist pipeline. A later analysis defined each TCR beta chain by its CDR3 amino acid sequence plus V-gene family, and excluded reads lacking a unique V-gene family. A later analysis removed 592 highly shared, low-generation-probability nucleotide sequences to deal with suspected cross-contamination and a sequencing artifact. In a later analysis, a clonal expansion index for each public chain was calculated from normalized within-repertoire ranks of inferred template counts. In a later analysis, generation probabilities were computed using a VDJ recombination model fitted to out-of-frame rearrangements, and the results were checked against IGoR. Hypergeometric tests were used in a later analysis to score TCR-TCR, TCR-HLA and TCR-CMV co-occurrence, with a repertoire-size bias correction applied to the TCR pairs. A later analysis estimated false discovery rates by permuting HLA or CMV assignments 20 times. In a later analysis, co-occurring TCRs were grouped with DBSCAN, and TCRdist sequence similarity was added when clustering was performed within HLA-allele-positive subsets. Repertoires with fewer than 30,000 or more than 120,000 public chains, plus five repertoires with anomalous nucleotide sharing, were excluded from co-occurrence clustering. TCRdb took this table from immuneACCESS and kept in-frame rearrangements with V and J called. Such tables lack part of the clones; where checked against another copy, unresolved V genes explain under half of the gap, and the rest is unexplained. V, J and clone size are taken as reported in that table, and D and trimming were inferred from the DNA itself. The sample has under 150,000 clones on record, 80% of them singletons. The ten biggest clones cover around 1.3% of the sample.

CDR1 is given as SGHDT and CDR2 as YYEEEE, both from the germline V gene. From the cysteine up to the phenylalanine, the CDR3 has a length of 13 residues. Of all the DNA, just the CDR3 is kept, 39 bases in frame from base 1. V was cut back by 0 bases and J by 2 bases, leaving a gap of 6 bases between them. As regards this clone: This clone's antigen is unknown. Base qualities are not provided; no much larger clone lies one nucleotide away. Other DNA sequences in the sample encode the same CDR3.

The TCR originated in a male donor in good health and CMV-seropositive. Rearrangement joined TRBV5-6 to TRBJ2-7; no D gene call is confident. Sequencing was carried out using PBMCs. The nucleotide sequence reads TGTGCCAGCAGCTTGGGAGACACCTACGAGCAGTACTTC. Its translation reads: CASSLGDTYEQYF.